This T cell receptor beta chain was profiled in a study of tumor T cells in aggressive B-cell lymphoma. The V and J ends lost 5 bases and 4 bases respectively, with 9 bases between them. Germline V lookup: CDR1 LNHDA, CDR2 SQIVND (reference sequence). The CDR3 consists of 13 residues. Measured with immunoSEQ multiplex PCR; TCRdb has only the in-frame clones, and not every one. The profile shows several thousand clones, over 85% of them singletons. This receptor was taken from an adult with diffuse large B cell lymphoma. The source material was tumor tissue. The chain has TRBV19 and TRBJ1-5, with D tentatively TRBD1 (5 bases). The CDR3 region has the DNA TGTGCCAGTAGTGTGGGGGGGAATCAGCCCCAGCATTTT. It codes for CASSVGGNQPQHF.